This TCR beta chain was sequenced in a study of blood T cell repertoires in COVID-19. The data were produced by immunoSEQ multiplex PCR, yet TCRdb's version contains in-frame clones alone and is incomplete. The data show about 160,000 clones, approximately 81% seen once. The CDR3 runs to 14 residues. Germline V CDR1 and CDR2: MNHEY, SVGAGI. J gave up 5 bases and V 2 bases, and 5 bases lay outside the gene matches. Clinical history as reported by participants underpinned cohort assignment. The recovered donors of Cohort 3 showed two negative PCRs, clearance, or symptom resolution. V usage is TRBV6-5 and J usage is TRBJ1-2, with 7 bases identical to TRBD1. The sample consisted of PBMCs or T cells enriched from blood (not recorded which). The TCR was taken from a woman in her forties or fifties who had recovered from COVID-19. The CDR3 spells CASSYAGQTYGYTF. The CDR3 coding sequence is TGTGCCAGCAGTTACGCGGGACAGACTTATGGCTACACCTTC.